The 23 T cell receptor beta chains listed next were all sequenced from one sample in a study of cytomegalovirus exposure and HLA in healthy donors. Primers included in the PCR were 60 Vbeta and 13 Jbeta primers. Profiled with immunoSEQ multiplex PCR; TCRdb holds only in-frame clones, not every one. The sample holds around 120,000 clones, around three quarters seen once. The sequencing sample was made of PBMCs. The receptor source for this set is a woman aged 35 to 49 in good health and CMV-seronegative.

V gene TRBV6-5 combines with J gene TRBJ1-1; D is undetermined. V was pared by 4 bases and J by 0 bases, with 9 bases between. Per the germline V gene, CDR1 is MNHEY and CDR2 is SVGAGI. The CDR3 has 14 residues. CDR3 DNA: TGTGCCAGCAGTTTGAGGCCCATGAACACTGAAGCTTTCTTT. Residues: CASSLRPMNTEAFF.

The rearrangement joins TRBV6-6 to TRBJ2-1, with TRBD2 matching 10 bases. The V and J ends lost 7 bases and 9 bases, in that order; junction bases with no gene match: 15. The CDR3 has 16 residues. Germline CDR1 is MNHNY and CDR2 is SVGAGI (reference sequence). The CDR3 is CASMVMRPSGSSEQFF. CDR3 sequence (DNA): TGTGCCAGCATGGTCATGAGGCCTAGCGGGAGTAGTGAGCAGTTCTTC.

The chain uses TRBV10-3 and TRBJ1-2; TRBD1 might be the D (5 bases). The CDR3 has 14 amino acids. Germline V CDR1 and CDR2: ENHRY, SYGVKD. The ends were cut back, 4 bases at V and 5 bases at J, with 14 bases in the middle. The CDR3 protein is CAISGDSGEYGYTF. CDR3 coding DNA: TGTGCCATCAGTGGCGACAGCGGGGAATATGGCTACACCTTC.

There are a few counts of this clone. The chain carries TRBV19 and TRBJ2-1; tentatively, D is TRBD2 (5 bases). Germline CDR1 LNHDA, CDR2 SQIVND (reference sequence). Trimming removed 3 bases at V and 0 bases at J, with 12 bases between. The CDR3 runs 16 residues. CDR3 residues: CASSMPSPSSYNEQFF. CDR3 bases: TGTGCCAGTAGTATGCCTAGCCCGAGCTCCTACAATGAGCAGTTCTTC. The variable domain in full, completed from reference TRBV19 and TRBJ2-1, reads DGGITQSPKYLFRKEGQNVTLSCEQNLNHDAMYWYRQDPGQGLRLIYYSQIVNDFQKGDIAEGYSVSREKKESFPLTVTSAQKNPTAFYLCASSMPSPSSYNEQFFGPGTRLTVL.

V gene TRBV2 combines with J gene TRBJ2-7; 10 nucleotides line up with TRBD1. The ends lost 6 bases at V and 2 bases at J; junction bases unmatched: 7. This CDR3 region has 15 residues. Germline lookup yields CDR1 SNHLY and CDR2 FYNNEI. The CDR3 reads CASSLRDRGPYEQYF. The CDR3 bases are TGTGCCAGCAGCCTCCGGGACAGGGGTCCCTACGAGCAGTACTTC.

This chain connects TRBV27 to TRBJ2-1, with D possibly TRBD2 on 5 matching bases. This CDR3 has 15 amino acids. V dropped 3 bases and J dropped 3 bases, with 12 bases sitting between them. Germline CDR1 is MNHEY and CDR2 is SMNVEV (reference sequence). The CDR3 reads CASSFSSDIYNEQFF. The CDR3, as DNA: TGTGCCAGCAGTTTTAGTAGCGATATCTACAATGAGCAGTTCTTC.

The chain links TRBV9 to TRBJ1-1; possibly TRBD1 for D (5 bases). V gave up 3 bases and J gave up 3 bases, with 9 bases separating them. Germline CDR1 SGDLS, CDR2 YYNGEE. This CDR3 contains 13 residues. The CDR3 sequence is CASSGTGHTEAFF. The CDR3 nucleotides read TGTGCCAGCAGCGGTACAGGTCACACTGAAGCTTTCTTT. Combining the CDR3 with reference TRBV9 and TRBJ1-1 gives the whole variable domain DSGVTQTPKHLITATGQRVTLRCSPRSGDLSVYWYQQSLDQGLQFLIQYYNGEERAKGNILERFSAQQFPDLHSELNLSSLELGDSALYFCASSGTGHTEAFFGQGTRLTVV.

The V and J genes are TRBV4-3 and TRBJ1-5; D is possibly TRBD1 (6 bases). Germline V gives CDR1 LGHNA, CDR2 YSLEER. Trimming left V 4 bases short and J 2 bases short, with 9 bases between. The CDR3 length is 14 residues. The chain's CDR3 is CASSLNRGNQPQHF. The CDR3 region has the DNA TGCGCCAGCAGCCTAAACAGGGGCAATCAGCCCCAGCATTTT.

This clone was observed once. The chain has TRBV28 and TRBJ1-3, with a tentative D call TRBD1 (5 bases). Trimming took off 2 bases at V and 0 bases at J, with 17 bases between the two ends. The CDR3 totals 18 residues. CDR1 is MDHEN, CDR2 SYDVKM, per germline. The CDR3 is CASSLMSRAVLSGNTIYF. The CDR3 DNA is TGTGCCAGCAGTTTAATGAGCAGGGCGGTTCTCTCTGGAAACACCATATATTTT.

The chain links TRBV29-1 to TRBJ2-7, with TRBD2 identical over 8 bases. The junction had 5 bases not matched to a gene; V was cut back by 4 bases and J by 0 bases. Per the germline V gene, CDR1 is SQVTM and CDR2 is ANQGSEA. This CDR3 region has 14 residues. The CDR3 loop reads CSVALADTSYEQYF. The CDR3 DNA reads TGCAGCGTTGCACTAGCGGATACCTCCTACGAGCAGTACTTC.

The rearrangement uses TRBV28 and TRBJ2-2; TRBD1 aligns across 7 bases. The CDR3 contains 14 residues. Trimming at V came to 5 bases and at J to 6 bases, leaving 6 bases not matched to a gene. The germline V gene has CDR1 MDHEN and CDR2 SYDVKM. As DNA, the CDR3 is TGTGCCAGCAGTCGAGGGGGCCAGGCCGGGGAGCTGTTTTTT. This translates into CASSRGGQAGELFF.

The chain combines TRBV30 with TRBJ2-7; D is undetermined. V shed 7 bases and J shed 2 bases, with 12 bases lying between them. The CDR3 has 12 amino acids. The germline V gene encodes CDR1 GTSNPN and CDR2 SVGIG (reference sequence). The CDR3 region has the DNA TGTGCCTCGACGACGGAGACCTACGAGCAGTACTTC. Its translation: CASTTETYEQYF.

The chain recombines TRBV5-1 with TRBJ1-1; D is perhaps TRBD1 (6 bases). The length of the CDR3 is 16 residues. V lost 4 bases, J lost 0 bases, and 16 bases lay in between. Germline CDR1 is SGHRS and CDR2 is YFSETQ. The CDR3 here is CASSAGGGGMNTEAFF. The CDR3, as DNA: TGCGCCAGCAGCGCGGGAGGGGGAGGAATGAACACTGAAGCTTTCTTT.

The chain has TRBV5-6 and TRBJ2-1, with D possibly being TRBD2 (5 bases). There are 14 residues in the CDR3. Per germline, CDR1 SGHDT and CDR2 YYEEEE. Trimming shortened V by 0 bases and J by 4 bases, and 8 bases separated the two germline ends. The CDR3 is CASSLDGVYNEQFF. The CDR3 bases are TGTGCCAGCAGCTTGGACGGGGTATACAATGAGCAGTTCTTC. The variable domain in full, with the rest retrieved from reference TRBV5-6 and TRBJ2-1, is DAGVTQSPTHLIKTRGQQVTLRCSPKSGHDTVSWYQQALGQGPQFIFQYYEEEERQRGNFPDRFSGHQFPNYSSELNVNALLLGDSALYLCASSLDGVYNEQFFGPGTRLTVL.

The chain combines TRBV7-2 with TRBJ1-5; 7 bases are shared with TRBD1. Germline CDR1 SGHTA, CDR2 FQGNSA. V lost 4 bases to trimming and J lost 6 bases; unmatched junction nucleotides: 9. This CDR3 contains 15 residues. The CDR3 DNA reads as TGTGCCAGCAGCTCGGGAACAGGGGCGACTCAGCCCCAGCATTTT. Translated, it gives CASSSGTGATQPQHF.

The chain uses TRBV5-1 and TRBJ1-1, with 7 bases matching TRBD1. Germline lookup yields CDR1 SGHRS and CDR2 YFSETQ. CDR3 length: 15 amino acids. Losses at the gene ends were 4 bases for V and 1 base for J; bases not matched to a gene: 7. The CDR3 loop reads CASSASGTENTEAFF. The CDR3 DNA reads TGCGCCAGCAGCGCGTCCGGGACAGAGAACACTGAAGCTTTCTTT.

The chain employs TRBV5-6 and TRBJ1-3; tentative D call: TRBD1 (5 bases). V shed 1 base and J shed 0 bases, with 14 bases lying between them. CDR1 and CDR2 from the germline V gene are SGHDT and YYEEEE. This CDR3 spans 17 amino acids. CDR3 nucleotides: TGTGCCAGCAGCTTGATTGGGGCCCCCGGCTCTGGAAACACCATATATTTT. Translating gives CASSLIGAPGSGNTIYF. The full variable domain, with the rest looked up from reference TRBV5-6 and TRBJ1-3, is DAGVTQSPTHLIKTRGQQVTLRCSPKSGHDTVSWYQQALGQGPQFIFQYYEEEERQRGNFPDRFSGHQFPNYSSELNVNALLLGDSALYLCASSLIGAPGSGNTIYFGEGSWLTVV.

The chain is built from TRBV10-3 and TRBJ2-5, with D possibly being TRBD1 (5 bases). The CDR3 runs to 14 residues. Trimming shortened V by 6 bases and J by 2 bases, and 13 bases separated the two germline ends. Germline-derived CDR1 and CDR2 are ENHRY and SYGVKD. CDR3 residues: CAISLGQEQETQYF. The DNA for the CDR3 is TGTGCCATCAGCCTTGGACAAGAACAAGAGACCCAGTACTTC.

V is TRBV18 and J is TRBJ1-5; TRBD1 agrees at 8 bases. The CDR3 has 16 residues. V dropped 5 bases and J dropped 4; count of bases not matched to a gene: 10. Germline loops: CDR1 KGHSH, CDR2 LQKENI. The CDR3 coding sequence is TGTGCCAGCTCATCCGGACAGGGAGGGCCTAATCAGCCCCAGCATTTT. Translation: CASSSGQGGPNQPQHF.

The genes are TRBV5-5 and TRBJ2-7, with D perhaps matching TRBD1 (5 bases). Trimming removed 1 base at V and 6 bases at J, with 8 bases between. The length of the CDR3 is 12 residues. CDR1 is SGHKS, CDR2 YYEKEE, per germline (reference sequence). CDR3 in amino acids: CASSLSQGEQYF. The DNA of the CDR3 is TGTGCCAGCAGCTTGAGTCAGGGCGAGCAGTACTTC.

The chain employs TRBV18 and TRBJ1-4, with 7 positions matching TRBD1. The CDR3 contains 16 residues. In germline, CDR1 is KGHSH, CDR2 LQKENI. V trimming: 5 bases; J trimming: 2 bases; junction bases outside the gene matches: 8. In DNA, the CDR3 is TGTGCCAGCTCAAGACAGGGTTTGTGGACTAATGAAAAACTGTTTTTT. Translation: CASSRQGLWTNEKLFF.

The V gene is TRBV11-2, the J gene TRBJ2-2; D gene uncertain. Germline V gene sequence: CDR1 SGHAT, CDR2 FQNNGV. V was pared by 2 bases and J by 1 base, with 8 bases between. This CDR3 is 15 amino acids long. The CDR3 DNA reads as TGTGCCAGCAGCTTAACCAGCGTGAACACCGGGGAGCTGTTTTTT. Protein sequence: CASSLTSVNTGELFF. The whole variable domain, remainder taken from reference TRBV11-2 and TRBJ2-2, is EAGVAQSPRYKIIEKRQSVAFWCNPISGHATLYWYQQILGQGPKLLIQFQNNGVVDDSQLPKDRFSAERLKGVDSTLKIQPAKLEDSAVYLCASSLTSVNTGELFFGEGSRLTVL.

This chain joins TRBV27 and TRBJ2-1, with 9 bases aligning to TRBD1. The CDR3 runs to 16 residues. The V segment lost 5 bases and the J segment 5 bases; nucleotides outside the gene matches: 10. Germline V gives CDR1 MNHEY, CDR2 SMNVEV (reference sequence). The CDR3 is CASSPPGQGSHNEQFF. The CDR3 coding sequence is TGTGCCAGCAGTCCCCCGGGACAGGGTTCCCACAATGAGCAGTTCTTC.